This is a list of T cell receptor beta chains from one sample in a study of technical replicates of blood from a handful of donors. The assay was immunoSEQ multiplex PCR, and TCRdb's table has in-frame clones only and misses some. The table shows tens of thousands of clones, with 93% occurring only once. The material sequenced was T cells isolated from PBMCs. All receptors derive from a human donor in good health. Both conserved end residues are part of each CDR3. Each record gives: V gene, D gene, clone size, J gene, CDR3 DNA, CDR3 protein. D genes are given only for firm matches. Clone size is given for some rows only: seen once, a few or many times, or a class if the clone is expanded.

TRBV15,.,once,TRBJ2-1,TGTGCCACCAGCAGAGATCGGTGGGGACTTAGCTCCTACAATGAGCAGTTCTTC,CATSRDRWGLSSYNEQFF
TRBV5-1,.,.,TRBJ2-3,TGCGCCAGCAGCCCCCGGGTTCTAATGGACACAGATACGCAGTATTTT,CASSPRVLMDTDTQYF
TRBV7-6,.,.,TRBJ2-7,TGTGCCAGCAGCTTAGGGGCTTACTACGAGCAGTACTTC,CASSLGAYYEQYF
TRBV6-5,TRBD2,.,TRBJ2-2,TGTGCCAGCAGTTACCCTAGCGGAGAAGACACCGGGGAGCTGTTTTTT,CASSYPSGEDTGELFF
TRBV7-8,.,.,TRBJ2-1,TGTGCCAGCAGCTTGAGGGTTAATGAGCAGTTCTTC,CASSLRVNEQFF
TRBV6-5,.,.,TRBJ1-2,TGTGCCAGCAGGTATCAGGGGAGCTATGGCTACACCTTC,CASRYQGSYGYTF
TRBV7-2,TRBD2,.,TRBJ2-3,TGTGCCAGCAGCTTTGGACTAGCTTACACAGATACGCAGTATTTT,CASSFGLAYTDTQYF
TRBV11-2,TRBD2,.,TRBJ2-1,TGTGCCAGCAGAGGCTTAGGGCTAGCGGGAGGGCCGTACAATGAGCAGTTCTTC,CASRGLGLAGGPYNEQFF
TRBV6-5,.,.,TRBJ2-7,TGTGCCAGCAAGCGGGTCCCCTATTCCTACGAGCAGTACTTC,CASKRVPYSYEQYF
TRBV5-1,TRBD2,once,TRBJ2-1,TGCGCCAGCAGCTTGGGACTAGCGGGAGTCAGGGAGCAGTTCTTC,CASSLGLAGVREQFF
TRBV28,.,medium-sized,TRBJ1-2,TGTGCCAGCAGTTACCCAGAGGGTAACTATGGCTACACCTTC,CASSYPEGNYGYTF
TRBV5-6,TRBD1,.,TRBJ1-2,TGTGCCAGCAGCCGGGACAGGGAGATCCTCTTCCACACCTTC,CASSRDREILFHTF
TRBV7-2,.,.,TRBJ2-2,TGTGCCAGCAGCTTCTCGGGCAGGGCCGGGGAGCTGTTTTTT,CASSFSGRAGELFF
TRBV7-2,.,.,TRBJ1-5,TGTGCCAGCAGCTCCCTCGTGAATCAGCCCCAGCATTTT,CASSSLVNQPQHF
TRBV11-2,TRBD1,.,TRBJ1-1,TGTGCCAGCAGCTCCCGGGACAGGAACACTGAAGCTTTCTTT,CASSSRDRNTEAFF
TRBV10-3,.,.,TRBJ1-3,TGTGCCATCAGTGATTGGGGACTGAGCTCTGGAAACACCATATATTTT,CAISDWGLSSGNTIYF
TRBV7-9,TRBD1,.,TRBJ1-5,TGTGCCAGCAGCGCCGGGACAGGGTGGAATCAGCCCCAGCATTTT,CASSAGTGWNQPQHF
TRBV15,.,.,TRBJ2-1,TGTGCCACCAGACTAGACGGGCCCTACAATGAGCAGTTCTTC,CATRLDGPYNEQFF
TRBV6-5,.,.,TRBJ2-7,TGTGCCAGCAGTATAGAGAGCGGTAGCCCCTACGAGCAGTACTTC,CASSIESGSPYEQYF
TRBV5-6,.,few,TRBJ1-1,TGTGCCAGCCAGAGGGACATCACTGAAGCTTTCTTT,CASQRDITEAFF